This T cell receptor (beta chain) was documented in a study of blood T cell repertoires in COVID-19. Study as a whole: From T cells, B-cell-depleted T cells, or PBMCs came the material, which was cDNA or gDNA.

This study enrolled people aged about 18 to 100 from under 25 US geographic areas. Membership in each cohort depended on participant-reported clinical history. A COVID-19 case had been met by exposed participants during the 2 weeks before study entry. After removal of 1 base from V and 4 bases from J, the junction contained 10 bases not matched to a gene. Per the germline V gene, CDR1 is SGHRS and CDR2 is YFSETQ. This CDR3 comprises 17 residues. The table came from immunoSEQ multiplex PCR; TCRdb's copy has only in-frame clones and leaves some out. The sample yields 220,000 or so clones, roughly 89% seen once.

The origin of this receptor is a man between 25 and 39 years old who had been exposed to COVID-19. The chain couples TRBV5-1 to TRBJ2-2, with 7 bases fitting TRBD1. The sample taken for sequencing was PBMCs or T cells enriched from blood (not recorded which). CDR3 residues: CASSLSVQGRLTGELFF. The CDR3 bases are TGCGCCAGCAGCTTGTCAGTACAGGGGCGACTCACCGGGGAGCTGTTTTTT.